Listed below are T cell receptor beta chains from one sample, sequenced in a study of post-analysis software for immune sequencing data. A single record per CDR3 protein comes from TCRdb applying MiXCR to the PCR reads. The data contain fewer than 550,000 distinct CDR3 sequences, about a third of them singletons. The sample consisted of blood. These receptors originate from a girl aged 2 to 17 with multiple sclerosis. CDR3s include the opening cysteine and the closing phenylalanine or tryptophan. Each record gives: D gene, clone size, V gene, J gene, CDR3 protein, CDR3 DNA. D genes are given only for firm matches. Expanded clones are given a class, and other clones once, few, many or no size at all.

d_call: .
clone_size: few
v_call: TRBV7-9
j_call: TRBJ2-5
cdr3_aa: CASSLEYYQETQYF
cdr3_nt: TGTGCCAGCAGCTTAGAGTACTACCAAGAGACCCAGTACTTC

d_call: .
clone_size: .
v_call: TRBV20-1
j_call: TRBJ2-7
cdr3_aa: CSALVGNSYEQYF
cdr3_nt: TGCAGTGCCCTGGTGGGCAACTCCTACGAGCAGTACTTC

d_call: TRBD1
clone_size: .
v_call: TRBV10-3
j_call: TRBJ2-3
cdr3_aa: CAISPRDRPLDTQYF
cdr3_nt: TGTGCCATCAGCCCCCGGGACAGGCCGCTGGATACGCAGTATTTT

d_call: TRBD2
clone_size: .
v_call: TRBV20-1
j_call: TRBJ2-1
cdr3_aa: CSAIRVSGGRNEQFF
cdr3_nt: TGCAGTGCTATCCGAGTGAGCGGGGGGCGGAATGAGCAGTTCTTC

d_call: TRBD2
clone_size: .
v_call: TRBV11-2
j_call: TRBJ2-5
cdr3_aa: CASSFPLAGGLGETQYF
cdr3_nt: TGTGCCAGCAGCTTCCCATTAGCGGGGGGGCTGGGAGAGACCCAGTACTTC

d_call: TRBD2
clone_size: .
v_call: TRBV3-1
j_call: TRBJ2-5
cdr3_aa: CASSQEGASGGMETQYF
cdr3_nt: TGTGCCAGCAGCCAAGAGGGGGCGAGCGGGGGGATGGAGACCCAGTACTTC

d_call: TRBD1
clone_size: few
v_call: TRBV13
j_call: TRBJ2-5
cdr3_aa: CASSLGQSKETQYF
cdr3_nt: TGTGCCAGCAGCCTGGGACAGTCTAAAGAGACCCAGTACTTC

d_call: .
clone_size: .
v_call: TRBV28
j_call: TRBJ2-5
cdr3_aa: CASSPLLARQETQYF
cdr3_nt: TGTGCCAGCAGTCCGCTACTAGCACGGCAAGAGACCCAGTACTTC

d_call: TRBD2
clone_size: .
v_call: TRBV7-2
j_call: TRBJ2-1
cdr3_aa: CASSFKRGGYNEQFF
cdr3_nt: TGTGCCAGCAGCTTTAAGCGGGGGGGCTACAATGAGCAGTTCTTC

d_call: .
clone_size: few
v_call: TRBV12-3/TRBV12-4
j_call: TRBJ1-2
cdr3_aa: CASSLEGHPIYGYTF
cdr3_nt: TGTGCCAGCAGTTTAGAAGGGCACCCGATCTATGGCTACACCTTC

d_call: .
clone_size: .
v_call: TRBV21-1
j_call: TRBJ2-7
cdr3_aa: CASSKGCGGGNEQYF
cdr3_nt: TGTGCCAGCAGCAAAGGTTGCGGGGGGGGCAACGAGCAGTACTTC

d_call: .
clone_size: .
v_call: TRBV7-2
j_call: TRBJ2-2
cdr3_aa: CASSLFGLAPGELFF
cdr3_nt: TGTGCCAGCAGCTTATTTGGGCTAGCCCCCGGGGAGCTGTTTTTT

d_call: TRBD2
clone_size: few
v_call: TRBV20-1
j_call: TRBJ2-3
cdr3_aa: CSATVAGGTDTQYF
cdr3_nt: TGCAGTGCTACAGTTGCGGGGGGTACAGATACGCAGTATTTT

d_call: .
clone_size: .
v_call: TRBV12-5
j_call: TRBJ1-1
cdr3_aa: CTSGLGGKNTEAFF
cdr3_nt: TGTACTAGTGGTCTGGGGGGGAAGAACACTGAAGCTTTCTTT

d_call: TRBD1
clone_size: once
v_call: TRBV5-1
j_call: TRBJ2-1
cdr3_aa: CASSRDRGQDEQFF
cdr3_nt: TGCGCCAGCAGCCGGGACAGGGGGCAGGATGAGCAGTTCTTC

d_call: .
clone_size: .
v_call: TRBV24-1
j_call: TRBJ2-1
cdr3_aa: CATSEAGVGNEQFF
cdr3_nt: TGTGCCACCAGTGAGGCAGGGGTGGGGAATGAGCAGTTCTTC

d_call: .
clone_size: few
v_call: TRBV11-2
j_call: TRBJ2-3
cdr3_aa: CASSVVRATDTQYF
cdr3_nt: TGTGCCAGCAGCGTCGTCCGGGCCACAGATACGCAGTATTTT

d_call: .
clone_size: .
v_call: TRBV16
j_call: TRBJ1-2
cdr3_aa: CASSQSRSKNYGYTF
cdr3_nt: TGTGCCAGCAGCCAATCACGGAGCAAGAACTATGGCTACACCTTC

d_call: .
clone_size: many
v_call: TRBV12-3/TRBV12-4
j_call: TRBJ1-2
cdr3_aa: CASSPGNYGYTF
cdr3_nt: TGTGCCAGCAGCCCAGGGAACTATGGCTACACCTTC

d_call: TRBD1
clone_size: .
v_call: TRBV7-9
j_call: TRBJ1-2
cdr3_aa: CASSAGQGVEGYTF
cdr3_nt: TGTGCCAGCAGCGCGGGACAGGGGGTAGAGGGCTACACCTTC

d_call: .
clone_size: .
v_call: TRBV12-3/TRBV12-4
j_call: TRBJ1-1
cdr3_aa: CASSPFPRDTEAFF
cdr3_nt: TGTGCCAGCAGTCCCTTTCCCCGAGACACTGAAGCTTTCTTT

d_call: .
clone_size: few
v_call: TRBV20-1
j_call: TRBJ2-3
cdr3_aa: CSAHIGADTQYF
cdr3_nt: TGCAGTGCCCACATAGGGGCGGATACGCAGTATTTT

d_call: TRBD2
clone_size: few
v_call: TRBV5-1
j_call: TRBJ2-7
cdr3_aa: CASSLDTAGREQYF
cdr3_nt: TGCGCCAGCAGCTTGGACACAGCGGGGAGGGAGCAGTACTTC

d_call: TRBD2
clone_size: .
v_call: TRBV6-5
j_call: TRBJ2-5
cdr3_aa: CASSYDRTSGQETQYF
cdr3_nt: TGTGCCAGCAGTTACGACAGAACTAGCGGGCAAGAGACCCAGTACTTC

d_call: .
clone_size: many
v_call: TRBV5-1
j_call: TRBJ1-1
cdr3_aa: CASSLPGLTEAFF
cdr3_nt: TGCGCCAGCAGCTTGCCAGGTCTTACTGAAGCTTTCTTT

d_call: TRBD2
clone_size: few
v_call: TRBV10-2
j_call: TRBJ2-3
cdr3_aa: CASRRLAGEGTQYF
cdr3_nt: TGCGCCAGCCGAAGACTAGCGGGGGAAGGTACGCAGTATTTT

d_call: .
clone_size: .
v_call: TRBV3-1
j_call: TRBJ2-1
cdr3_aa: CASSQVLGFANEQFF
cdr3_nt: TGTGCCAGCAGCCAAGTCCTGGGGTTTGCCAATGAGCAGTTCTTC

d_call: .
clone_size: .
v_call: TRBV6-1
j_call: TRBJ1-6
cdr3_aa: CASTAVNNSPLHF
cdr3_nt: TGTGCCAGCACGGCGGTTAATAATTCACCCCTCCACTTT

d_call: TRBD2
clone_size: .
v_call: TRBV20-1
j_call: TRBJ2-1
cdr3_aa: CSARVRFTSGDYNEQFF
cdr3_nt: TGCAGTGCTAGAGTCCGGTTTACTAGCGGGGATTACAATGAGCAGTTCTTC

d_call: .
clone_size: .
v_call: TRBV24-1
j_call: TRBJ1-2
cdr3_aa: CATSDPGRRIYGYTF
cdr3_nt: TGTGCCACCAGTGATCCTGGACGGCGTATCTATGGCTACACCTTC

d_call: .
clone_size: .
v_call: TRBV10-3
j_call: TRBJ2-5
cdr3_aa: CAISRGAVYQETQYF
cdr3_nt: TGTGCCATCAGTCGAGGGGCCGTATACCAAGAGACCCAGTACTTC

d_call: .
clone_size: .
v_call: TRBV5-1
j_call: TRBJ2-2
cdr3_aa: CASQPQVLGTNTGELFF
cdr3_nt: TGCGCCAGCCAACCCCAGGTCCTGGGAACGAACACCGGGGAGCTGTTTTTT

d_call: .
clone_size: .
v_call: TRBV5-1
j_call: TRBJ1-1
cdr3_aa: CASSLYSGRNTEAFF
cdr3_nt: TGCGCCAGCAGCTTGTATTCAGGGAGGAACACTGAAGCTTTCTTT

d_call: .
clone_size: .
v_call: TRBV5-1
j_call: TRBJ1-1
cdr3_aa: CASSLQSPADTEAFF
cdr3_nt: TGCGCCAGCAGCCTACAGTCACCGGCGGACACTGAAGCTTTCTTT

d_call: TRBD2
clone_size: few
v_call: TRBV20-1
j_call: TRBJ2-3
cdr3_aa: CSASGGAHTQYF
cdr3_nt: TGCAGTGCTAGCGGGGGGGCACATACGCAGTATTTT

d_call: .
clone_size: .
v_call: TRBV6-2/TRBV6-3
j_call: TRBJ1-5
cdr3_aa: CASSYSIPPGGGQPQHF
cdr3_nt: TGTGCCAGCAGTTACTCGATTCCCCCCGGGGGTGGTCAGCCCCAGCATTTT

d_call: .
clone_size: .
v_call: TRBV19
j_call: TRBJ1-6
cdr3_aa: CASTNPPNSPLHF
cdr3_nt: TGTGCCAGTACCAACCCCCCGAATTCACCCCTCCACTTT

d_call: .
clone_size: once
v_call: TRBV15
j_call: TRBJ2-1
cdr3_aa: CATSGDWQDYNEQFF
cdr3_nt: TGTGCCACCAGCGGAGATTGGCAGGACTACAATGAGCAGTTCTTC

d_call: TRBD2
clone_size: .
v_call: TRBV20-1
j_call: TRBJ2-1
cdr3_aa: CSARDPLAGANNEQFF
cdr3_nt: TGCAGTGCTAGAGATCCGCTAGCGGGGGCCAACAATGAGCAGTTCTTC

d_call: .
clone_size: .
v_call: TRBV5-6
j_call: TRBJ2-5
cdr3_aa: CASSRQAGETQYF
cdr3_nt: TGTGCCAGCAGCCGCCAGGCGGGAGAGACCCAGTACTTC

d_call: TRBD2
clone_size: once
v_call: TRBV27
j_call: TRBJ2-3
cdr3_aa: CASTIGGFSTDTQYF
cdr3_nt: TGTGCCAGCACCATCGGGGGGTTCAGCACAGATACGCAGTATTTT

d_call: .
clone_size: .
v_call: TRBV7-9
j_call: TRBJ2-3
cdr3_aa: CASSLSTGSTDTQYF
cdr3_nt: TGTGCCAGCAGCTTATCCACAGGGAGCACAGATACGCAGTATTTT

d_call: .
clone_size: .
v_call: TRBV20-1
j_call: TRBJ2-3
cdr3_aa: CSASGEFWGTDTQYF
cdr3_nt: TGCAGTGCTAGTGGAGAATTCTGGGGCACAGATACGCAGTATTTT

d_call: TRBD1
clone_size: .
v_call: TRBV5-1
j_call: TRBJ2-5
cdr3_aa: CASSRTGVRKTQYF
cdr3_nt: TGCGCCAGCAGCCGGACAGGGGTGAGGAAGACCCAGTACTTC